The 9 T cell receptor beta chains in this list originate from one sample, sequenced in a study of post-analysis software for immune sequencing data. Included in the TCR beta cDNA libraries were unique molecular identifiers. TCRdb reanalysed the PCR reads using MiXCR and keeps one entry per CDR3 protein. The data contain 500,000 to 600,000 distinct CDR3 sequences, around 44% of them singletons. Antigens of these TCRs are unknown. Study conclusions and caveats: In patients, TRBV5-6, TRBV5-1 and TRBV20-1 belonged to five or six TRBV segments found more frequently than in controls.

The sequenced material came from blood. All receptors derive from a girl aged 10 to 17 with multiple sclerosis.

For the CDR3, the DNA is TGTGCCAGCCTAGCGGGGGCGCGGGAGACCCAGTACTTC. It codes for CASLAGARETQYF. The chain carries TRBV6-6 and TRBJ2-7, with 10 nucleotides matching TRBD2. The DNA end is more similar to TRBJ2-5, so the J call may be wrong. CDR1 is MNHNY and CDR2 is SVGAGI in the germline V gene (reference sequence). The CDR3 totals 13 residues.

The chain recombines TRBV6-5 with TRBJ2-7; TRBD2 might be the D (7 bases). The V end lost 6 bases, the J end lost 4 bases, and 19 bases lay between the germline ends. Germline lookup yields CDR1 MNHEY and CDR2 SVGAGI. CDR3 size: 15 residues. CDR3 coding DNA: TGTGCCAGCAGAACCTTACAGGGAGCGGGATACGAGCAGTACTTC. The encoded protein is CASRTLQGAGYEQYF.

V usage is TRBV10-3 and J usage is TRBJ1-5, with unresolved D. The CDR3 has 14 residues. V lost 6 bases and J 2 bases, leaving 11 bases between the germline ends. From germline, CDR1 is ENHRY and CDR2 SYGVKD. CDR3 bases: TGTGCCATCAGGGACCCTGGGGGCAATCAGCCCCAGCATTTT. This translates into CAIRDPGGNQPQHF.

The chain is built from TRBV20-1 and TRBJ2-5, with 14 bases matching TRBD2. Germline CDR1 is DFQATT and CDR2 is SNEGSKA (reference sequence). The CDR3 extends over 17 amino acids. V shed 2 bases, J shed 1 base, and the junction held 6 bases outside the gene matches. The CDR3: CSARPRTSGRIQETQYF. The CDR3 nucleotides read TGCAGTGCTAGACCTCGGACTAGCGGGAGGATCCAAGAGACCCAGTACTTC.

This clonotype is a singleton in its sample. The chain joins TRBV12-3 or TRBV12-4 to TRBJ1-6; TRBD1 matches 7 bases. V shed 6 bases, J shed 7 bases, and the junction held 3 bases outside the gene matches. The CDR3 is made up of 13 amino acids. This CDR3 reads CASRGTDNSPLHF. CDR3 in DNA: TGTGCCAGCAGGGGGACAGACAATTCACCCCTCCACTTT.

The chain carries TRBV6-6 and TRBJ1-5, with 7 bases aligning to TRBD1. The CDR3 has 15 residues. Germline-derived CDR1 and CDR2 are MNHNY and SVGAGI (reference sequence). V gave up 4 bases and J gave up 3 bases; unmatched junction bases: 6. The CDR3 DNA follows: TGTGCCAGCAGTTCCCGGGACAGCCTCAATCAGCCCCAGCATTTT. Translation gives CASSSRDSLNQPQHF.

This clonotype was observed a handful of times. This chain links TRBV2 with TRBJ2-7; 8 bases are a match to TRBD1. Per germline, CDR1 SNHLY and CDR2 FYNNEI. The V and J ends lost 11 bases and 4 bases, in that order; junction bases with no gene match: 7. CDR3 length: 12 amino acids. The CDR3 reads CAGSGTGYEQYF. CDR3 bases: TGTGCCGGCTCCGGGACAGGTTACGAGCAGTACTTC.

This clonotype was counted a few times. The chain joins TRBV5-1 to TRBJ2-7, with D perhaps TRBD1 or TRBD2 (5 bases each). Germline V gene data show CDR1 as SGHRS and CDR2 as YFSETQ. V was cut by 5 bases and J by 0 bases, with 12 bases left in between. This CDR3 has 14 amino acids. For the CDR3, the DNA is TGCGCCAGCAGTTCGGACGGGACCTCCTACGAGCAGTACTTC. This gives the protein CASSSDGTSYEQYF.

The gene calls are TRBV4-1 and TRBJ2-5, with a tentative D call TRBD2 (5 bases). The CDR3 is 15 residues long. V was trimmed by 0 bases and J by 5 bases, leaving 13 bases between them. Germline V gene data show CDR1 as MGHRA and CDR2 as YSYEKL. CDR3 sequence reads: CASSQDPPGVETQYF. CDR3 nucleotides: TGCGCCAGCAGCCAAGATCCCCCCGGGGTGGAGACCCAGTACTTC.